The sequence of this TCR beta chain was determined in a study of T cell responses to AZD1222 COVID-19 vaccine. This CDR3 comprises 13 residues. The V end was cut by 1 base, the J end by 7 bases, with 7 bases between. CDR1 and CDR2 (germline): SGHAT, FQNNGV. Repertoires were generated with immunoSEQ multiplex PCR, while TCRdb's copy carries only in-frame clones and drops some. In the table there are about 190,000 clones, approximately 91% of which are singletons. A remark on this clone: Its target is unknown.

Overall study results and limits: Donors were mostly white British, more females; clonal diversity possibly underestimated. Seropositive status at baseline applied to only a handful of AZD1222 recipients. Repertoire sampling was restricted to post-peak T cell response timepoints. Rises in breadth and depth of Spike-specific TCRs came after two AZD1222 doses.

The receptor's source is an adult in good health. The chain has TRBV11-2 and TRBJ2-2; D is unresolved. This material consisted of peripheral blood, taken on day 0 of AZD1222 vaccination. The CDR3 DNA reads as TGTGCCAGCAGCTTAGGAGTAGTCGGGGAGCTGTTTTTT. Amino acids: CASSLGVVGELFF. Full variable domain (outside the CDR3, taken from reference TRBV11-2 and TRBJ2-2): EAGVAQSPRYKIIEKRQSVAFWCNPISGHATLYWYQQILGQGPKLLIQFQNNGVVDDSQLPKDRFSAERLKGVDSTLKIQPAKLEDSAVYLCASSLGVVGELFFGEGSRLTVL.